This T cell receptor (beta chain) derives from a study of cytomegalovirus exposure and HLA in healthy donors. Across the whole study: The 120 or so validation repertoires, a later analysis reported, used the same platform as the 600 to 700 first-cohort repertoires.

Separation from the roughly 670-subject first cohort characterized the approximately 120-subject validation cohort, to which the donors belonged. Note on this clone: The antigen remains unidentified.

The study's findings and limits: The authors enumerated 180 or so TCR beta chains as linked to cytomegalovirus.

Method: immunoSEQ multiplex PCR; TCRdb's copy keeps in-frame clones and lacks some. This sample has more than 200,000 clones, with more than 75% found just once. The sequence derives from a man between 18 and 29 years old in good health and CMV-seropositive. Sequenced sample: PBMCs.

The CDR3 loop reads CASSLSTGTSISYEQYF. Here the CDR3 DNA reads TGCGCCAGCAGCTTGTCCACCGGGACTAGTATCTCCTACGAGCAGTACTTC. The J gene is TRBJ2-7, the V gene TRBV5-1, with 8 bases aligning to TRBD2. The ends lost 1 base at V and 0 bases at J; junction bases unmatched: 9. The length of the CDR3 is 17 residues. Germline CDR1 reads SGHRS; CDR2 reads YFSETQ.